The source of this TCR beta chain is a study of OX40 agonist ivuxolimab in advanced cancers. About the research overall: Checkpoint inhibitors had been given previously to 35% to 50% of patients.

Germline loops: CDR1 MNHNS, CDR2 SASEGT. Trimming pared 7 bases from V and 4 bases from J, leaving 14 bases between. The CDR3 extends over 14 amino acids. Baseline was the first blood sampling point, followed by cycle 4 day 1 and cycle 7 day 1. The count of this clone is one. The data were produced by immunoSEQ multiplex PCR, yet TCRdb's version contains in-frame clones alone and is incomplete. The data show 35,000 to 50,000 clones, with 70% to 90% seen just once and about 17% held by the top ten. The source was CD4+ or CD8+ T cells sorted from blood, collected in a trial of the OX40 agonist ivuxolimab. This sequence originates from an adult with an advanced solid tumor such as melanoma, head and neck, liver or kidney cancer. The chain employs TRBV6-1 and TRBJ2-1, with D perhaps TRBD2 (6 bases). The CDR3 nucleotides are TGTGCCAGCATCCCGGGGGTAGAATACAATGAGCAGTTCTTC. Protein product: CASIPGVEYNEQFF.